Here is one T cell receptor beta chain with its context. The data were taken from a study of T cell responses to AZD1222 COVID-19 vaccine. Method: immunoSEQ multiplex PCR; TCRdb's copy keeps in-frame clones and lacks some. The data show approximately 96,000 clones, 90% to 95% seen once. The CDR3 has 16 amino acids. The trim removed 0 bases at V and 9 bases at J, leaving 9 bases unmatched. CDR1 is WNHNN, CDR2 SYGVQD, per germline (reference sequence). The sequences come from peripheral blood, collected 28 days after the second AZD1222 dose. This chain connects TRBV10-1 to TRBJ2-2, with 8 positions matching TRBD1. The receptor comes from an adult who received the AZD1222 COVID-19 vaccine. CDR3 sequence: CASSESLGQGPRELFF. The DNA for the CDR3 is TGCGCCAGCAGTGAGTCGCTTGGACAGGGTCCTAGGGAGCTGTTTTTT.